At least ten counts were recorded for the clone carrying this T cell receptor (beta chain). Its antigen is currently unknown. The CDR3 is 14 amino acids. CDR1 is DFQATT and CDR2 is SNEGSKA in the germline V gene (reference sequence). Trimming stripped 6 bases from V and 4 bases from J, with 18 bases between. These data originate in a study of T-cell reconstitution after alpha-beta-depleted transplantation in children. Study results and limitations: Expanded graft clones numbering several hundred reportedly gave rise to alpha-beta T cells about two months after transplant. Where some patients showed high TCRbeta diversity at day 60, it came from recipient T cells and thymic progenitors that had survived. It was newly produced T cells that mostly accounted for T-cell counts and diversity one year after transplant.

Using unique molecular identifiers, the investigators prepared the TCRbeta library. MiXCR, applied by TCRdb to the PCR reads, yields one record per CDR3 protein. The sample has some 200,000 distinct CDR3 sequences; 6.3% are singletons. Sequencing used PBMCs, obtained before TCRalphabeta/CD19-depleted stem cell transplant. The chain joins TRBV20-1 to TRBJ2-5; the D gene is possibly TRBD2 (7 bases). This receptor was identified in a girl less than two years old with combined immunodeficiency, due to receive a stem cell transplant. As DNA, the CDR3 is TGCAGTGCCTTTGAGTGGGGGGGCCGAGAGACCCAGTACTTC. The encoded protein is CSAFEWGGRETQYF.